A single T cell receptor (beta chain) is shown here with its context. The data were taken from a study of blood T cell repertoires in COVID-19. Overall study: The cDNA or gDNA used as material had been derived from T cells, B-cell-depleted T cells, or PBMCs.

The method was immunoSEQ multiplex PCR; TCRdb's version includes in-frame clones alone and lacks a portion of them. This sample carries about 250,000 clones, 65% to 90% of them seen once, and the ten largest clones take more than 1.5%. The CDR3 length is 22 residues. Trimming stripped 0 bases from V and 3 bases from J, with 29 bases between. CDR1 and CDR2 (germline): ENHRY, SYGVKD. The chain uses TRBV10-3 and TRBJ2-2; D ambiguous. The TCR originated in a man in his forties who had recovered from COVID-19. Source material: PBMCs or T cells enriched from blood (not recorded which). CDR3 in DNA: TGTGCCATCAGTGAGTCAAGTTTAGTCGGCGAGCCGGCCAGAGACTACACCGGGGAGCTGTTTTTT. Translating it yields CAISESSLVGEPARDYTGELFF.